Listed here are 6 T cell receptor beta chains from one sample, sequenced in a study of glioma-infiltrating T cells after dendritic cell vaccination. The method was immunoSEQ multiplex PCR; TCRdb's version includes in-frame clones alone and lacks a portion of them. The table records tens of thousands of clones, over 70% of them present only once. The source was blood, collected before dendritic cell vaccination. All receptors derive from a human donor with glioblastoma.

This clone was seen only once. The chain recombines TRBV18 with TRBJ1-1, with 8 bases lining up with TRBD1. Germline loops: CDR1 KGHSH, CDR2 LQKENI. The J segment lost 1 base and the V segment lost 6 bases, leaving 4 bases of the junction unmatched. This CDR3 contains 14 residues. The CDR3 reads CASSSGTGNTEAFF. The CDR3 nucleotides read TGTGCCAGCTCTTCAGGGACAGGGAACACTGAAGCTTTCTTT.

This chain joins TRBV2 and TRBJ2-1; D is ambiguous. CDR1 is SNHLY and CDR2 is FYNNEI in the germline V gene. V gave up 3 bases and J gave up 2 bases, with 11 bases separating them. This CDR3 is 15 amino acids long. CDR3 nucleotide sequence: TGTGCCAGCAGTGATTCAGCGTCTACCTACAATGAGCAGTTCTTC. The encoded protein is CASSDSASTYNEQFF.

This chain joins TRBV5-8 and TRBJ1-1; possible D gene TRBD1, 5 bases. The V gene lost 0 bases and the J gene lost 1 base, with 10 bases spanning the gap. The germline V gene has CDR1 SGHTS and CDR2 YDEGEE. The CDR3 sequence is 15 residues long. CDR3 sequence reads: CASSLAPGPNTEAFF. The CDR3 nucleotides read TGTGCCAGCAGCTTGGCCCCAGGGCCGAACACTGAAGCTTTCTTT.

The genes are TRBV29-1 and TRBJ1-1; D may be TRBD1 (5 bases). The CDR3 runs to 14 residues. With 2 bases removed from V and 4 bases from J, the gap between germline ends came to 14 bases. From germline, CDR1 is SQVTM and CDR2 ANQGSEA. DNA of the CDR3: TGCAGCGTTGAAAACCAGGGAAGGATCACTGAAGCTTTCTTT. As protein: CSVENQGRITEAFF. Full variable domain (missing parts from reference TRBV29-1 and TRBJ1-1): SAVISQKPSRDICQRGTSLTIQCQVDSQVTMMFWYRQQPGQSLTLIATANQGSEATYESGFVIDKFPISRPNLTFSTLTVSNMSPEDSSIYLCSVENQGRITEAFFGQGTRLTVV.

The chain employs TRBV6-1 and TRBJ2-1; TRBD2 might be the D (6 bases). Germline V gene data show CDR1 as MNHNS and CDR2 as SASEGT. The V and J ends lost 8 bases and 7 bases respectively, with 15 bases between them. The CDR3 contains 13 residues. The CDR3 spells CASWEAWRNEQFF. DNA for the CDR3: TGTGCCAGCTGGGAGGCGTGGAGGAATGAGCAGTTCTTC.

J is TRBJ2-2 and V is TRBV7-2; a weak D match, TRBD1 (5 bases). The CDR3 has 15 residues. The germline gives CDR1 SGHTA, CDR2 FQGNSA. V lost 6 bases and J lost 6, with 17 bases in between. CDR3 amino acids: CASSLNVRVSGELFF. In DNA, the CDR3 is TGTGCCAGCAGTCTAAACGTCAGGGTTTCCGGGGAGCTGTTTTTT.